Presented here are 9 T cell receptor beta chains from one specimen sequenced in a study of cytomegalovirus exposure and HLA in healthy donors. PCR was performed using 60 Vbeta and 13 Jbeta primers. Produced via immunoSEQ multiplex PCR; TCRdb's table is partial and in-frame only. The sample lists under 200,000 clones, approximately 80% occurring once. The sequencing input was PBMCs. All receptors come from a man in his fifties or sixties in good health and CMV-seronegative.

This chain joins TRBV5-4 and TRBJ2-7; 9 bases align to TRBD2. The CDR3 extends over 14 amino acids. Germline V gene lookup returns CDR1 SGHNT and CDR2 YYREEE (reference sequence). The ends lost 4 bases at V and 4 bases at J; junction bases unmatched: 6. The CDR3 here is CASSPGAGGYEQYF. Written as DNA, the CDR3 is TGTGCCAGCAGCCCAGGAGCGGGGGGTTACGAGCAGTACTTC.

This clone was seen a handful of times. The chain uses TRBV6-5 and TRBJ2-6; 7 bases map to TRBD1. Germline V gene lookup returns CDR1 MNHEY and CDR2 SVGAGI. Unmatched junction bases numbered 6, after V lost 6 bases and J lost 4 bases. This CDR3 is built from 15 residues. In DNA, the CDR3 is TGTGCCAGCAGACCAGACAGGGACGGGGCCAACGTCCTGACTTTC. Protein product: CASRPDRDGANVLTF.

About this clone itself: One end of the junction does not line up with germline, which may come from a read error. The V call is TRBV7-8, the J call TRBJ2-3; a weak D match, TRBD2 (7 bases). This CDR3 comprises 16 residues. Germline V gives CDR1 SGHVS, CDR2 FQNEAQ. The CDR3 is CASSLGRPGGTDTQYF. In nucleotides, the CDR3 is TGTGCCAGCAGCTTAGGGAGACCGGGGGGCACCGATACGCAGTATTTT.

CDR3 residues: CARALAGGYREQPLDTGELFF. For the CDR3, the DNA is TGTGCCAGAGCTTTGGCGGGAGGGTACCGAGAACAACCCCTCGACACCGGGGAGCTGTTTTTT. The chain uses TRBV7-5 and TRBJ2-2; the D call of TRBD2 is as the table states it, not checked on the DNA. TRBV7-5 is assigned pseudogene status. This CDR3 has 21 residues.

The chain recombines TRBV28 with TRBJ1-5; the match to TRBD1 covers 10 bases. The germline CDR1 and CDR2 sequences are MDHEN and SYDVKM. The V gene end was trimmed by 10 bases and the J gene end by 0 bases; junction bases not matched to a gene: 15. This CDR3 comprises 18 residues. CDR3 amino acids: CAIRLRDRGHYSNQPQHF. The CDR3 coding sequence is TGTGCCATTCGACTCCGGGACAGGGGTCACTATAGCAATCAGCCCCAGCATTTT.

The chain employs TRBV5-6 and TRBJ2-3, with D maybe TRBD2 (5 bases). The germline CDR1 and CDR2 sequences are SGHDT and YYEEEE. Trimming took off 6 bases at V and 0 bases at J, with 14 bases between the two ends. The CDR3 has 15 residues. The CDR3 is CASIRGFTSTDTQYF. CDR3 DNA: TGTGCCAGCATCCGAGGGTTTACTAGCACAGATACGCAGTATTTT.

This sequence joins TRBV21-1 and TRBJ1-2; the D call of TRBD1 is as the table states it, not checked on the DNA. TRBV21-1 is a known pseudogene. The CDR3 sequence is 16 residues long. The CDR3 reads CASSKGGVRGLSGYPF. The CDR3 DNA follows: TGTGCCAGCAGCAAAGGAGGGGTCAGGGGGCTCTCTGGCTACCCCTTC.

The chain combines TRBV9 with TRBJ2-1; 8 positions agree with TRBD1. The CDR3 covers 15 residues. The V segment lost 0 bases and the J segment 4 bases; nucleotides outside the gene matches: 3. Germline V CDR1 and CDR2: SGDLS, YYNGEE. CDR3 protein: CASSVGDRRYNEQFF. DNA for the CDR3: TGTGCCAGCAGCGTAGGGGACAGGCGATACAATGAGCAGTTCTTC.

J is TRBJ1-3 and V is TRBV7-6, with TRBD1 identical over 7 bases. Losses at the gene ends were 5 bases for V and 4 bases for J; bases not matched to a gene: 5. Per the germline V gene, CDR1 is SGHVS and CDR2 is FNYEAQ. The CDR3 runs 14 residues. The CDR3 loop reads CASSIQGQGNTIYF. CDR3 nucleotide sequence: TGTGCCAGCAGCATACAGGGGCAGGGAAACACCATATATTTT.